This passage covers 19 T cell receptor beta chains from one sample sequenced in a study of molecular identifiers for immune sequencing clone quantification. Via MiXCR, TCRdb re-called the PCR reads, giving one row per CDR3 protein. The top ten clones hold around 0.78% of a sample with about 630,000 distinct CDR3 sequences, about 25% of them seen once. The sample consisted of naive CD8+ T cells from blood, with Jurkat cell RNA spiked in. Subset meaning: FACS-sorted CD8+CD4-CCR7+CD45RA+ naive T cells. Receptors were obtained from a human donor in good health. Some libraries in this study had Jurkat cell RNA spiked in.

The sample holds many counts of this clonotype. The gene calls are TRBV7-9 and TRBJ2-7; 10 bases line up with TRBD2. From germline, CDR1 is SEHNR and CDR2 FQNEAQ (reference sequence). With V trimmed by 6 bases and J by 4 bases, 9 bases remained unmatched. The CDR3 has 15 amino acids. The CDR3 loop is CASRTAGLASYEQYF. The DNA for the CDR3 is TGTGCCAGCAGAACCGCGGGACTAGCGTCGTACGAGCAGTACTTC. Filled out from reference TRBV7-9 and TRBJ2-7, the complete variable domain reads DTGVSQNPRHKITKRGQNVTFRCDPISEHNRLYWYRQTLGQGPEFLTYFQNEAQLEKSRLLSDRFSAERPKGSFSTLEIQRTEQGDSAMYLCASRTAGLASYEQYFGPGTRLTVT.

The CDR3 loop reads CASSPFGWEQFF. For the CDR3, the DNA is TGTGCCAGTAGCCCTTTTGGTTGGGAGCAGTTCTTC. The rearrangement links TRBV19 to TRBJ2-1; the D is unclear. Trimming took off 6 bases at V and 10 bases at J, with 13 bases between the two ends. From germline, CDR1 is LNHDA and CDR2 SQIVND (reference sequence). The CDR3 length is 12 residues.

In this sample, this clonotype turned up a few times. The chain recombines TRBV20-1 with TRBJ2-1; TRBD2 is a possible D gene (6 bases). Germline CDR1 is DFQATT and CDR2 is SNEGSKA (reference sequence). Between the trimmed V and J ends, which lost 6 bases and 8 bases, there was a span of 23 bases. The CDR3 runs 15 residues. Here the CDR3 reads CSATSRDSPPHEQFF. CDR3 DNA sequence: TGCAGTGCAACCTCTCGGGACTCCCCCCCTCATGAGCAGTTCTTC.

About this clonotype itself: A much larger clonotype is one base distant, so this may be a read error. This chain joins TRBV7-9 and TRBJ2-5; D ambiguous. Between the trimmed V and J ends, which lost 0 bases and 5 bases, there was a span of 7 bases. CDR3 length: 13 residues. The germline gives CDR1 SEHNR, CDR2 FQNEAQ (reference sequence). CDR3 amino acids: CASSLASAETQYF. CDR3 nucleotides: TGTGCCAGCAGCTTAGCATCCGCTGAGACCCAGTACTTC.

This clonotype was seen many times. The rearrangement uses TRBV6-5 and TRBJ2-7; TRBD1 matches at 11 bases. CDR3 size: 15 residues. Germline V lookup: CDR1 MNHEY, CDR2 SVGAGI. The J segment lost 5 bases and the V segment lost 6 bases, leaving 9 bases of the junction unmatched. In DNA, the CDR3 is TGTGCCAGCAGAAACGGACAGGGGGCTTTCCACGAGCAGTACTTC. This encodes CASRNGQGAFHEQYF.

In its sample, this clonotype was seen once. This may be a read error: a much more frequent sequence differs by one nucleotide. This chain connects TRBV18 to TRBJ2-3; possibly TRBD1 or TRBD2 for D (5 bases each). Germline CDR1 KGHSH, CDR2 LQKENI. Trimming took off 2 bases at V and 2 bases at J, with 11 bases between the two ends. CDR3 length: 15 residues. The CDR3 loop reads CASSPLDGTTDTQYF. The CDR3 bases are TGTGCCAGCTCACCATTGGACGGGACCACAGATACGCAGTATTTT.

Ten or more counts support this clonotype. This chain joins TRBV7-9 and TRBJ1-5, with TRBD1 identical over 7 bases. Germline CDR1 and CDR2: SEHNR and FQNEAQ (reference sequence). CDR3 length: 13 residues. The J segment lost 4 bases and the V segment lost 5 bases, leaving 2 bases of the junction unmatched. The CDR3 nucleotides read TGTGCCAGCAGCACGACAGGGAATCAGCCCCAGCATTTT. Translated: CASSTTGNQPQHF.

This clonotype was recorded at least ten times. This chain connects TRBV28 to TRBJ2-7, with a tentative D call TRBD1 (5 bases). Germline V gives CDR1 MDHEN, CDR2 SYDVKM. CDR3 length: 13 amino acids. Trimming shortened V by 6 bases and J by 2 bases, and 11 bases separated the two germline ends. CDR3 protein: CASSLIGAYEQYF. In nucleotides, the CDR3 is TGTGCCAGCAGCCTGATAGGGGCCTACGAGCAGTACTTC.

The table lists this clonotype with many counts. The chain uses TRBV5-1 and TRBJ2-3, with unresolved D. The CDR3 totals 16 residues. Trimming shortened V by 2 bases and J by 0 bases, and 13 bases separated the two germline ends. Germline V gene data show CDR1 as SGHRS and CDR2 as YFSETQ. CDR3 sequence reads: CASSLYMLSSTDTQYF. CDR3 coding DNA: TGCGCCAGCAGCTTATACATGCTATCTAGCACAGATACGCAGTATTTT. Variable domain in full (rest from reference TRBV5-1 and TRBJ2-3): KAGVTQTPRYLIKTRGQQVTLSCSPISGHRSVSWYQQTPGQGLQFLFEYFSETQRNKGNFPGRFSGRQFSNSRSEMNVSTLELGDSALYLCASSLYMLSSTDTQYFGPGTRLTVL.

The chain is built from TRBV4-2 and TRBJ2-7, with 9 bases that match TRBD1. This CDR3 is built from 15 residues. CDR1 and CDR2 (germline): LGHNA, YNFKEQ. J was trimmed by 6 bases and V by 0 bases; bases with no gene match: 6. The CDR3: CASSQDRGQGCEQYV. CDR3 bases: TGTGCCAGCAGCCAAGACCGGGGACAGGGCTGCGAGCAGTACGTC.

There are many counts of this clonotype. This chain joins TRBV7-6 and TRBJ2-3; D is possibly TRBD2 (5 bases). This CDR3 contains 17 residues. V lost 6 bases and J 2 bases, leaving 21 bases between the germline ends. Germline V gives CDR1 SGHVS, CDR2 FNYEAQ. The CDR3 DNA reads TGTGCCAGCAGTCGAATAGCGCGGCGAACTTTCACAGATACGCAGTATTTT. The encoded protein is CASSRIARRTFTDTQYF.

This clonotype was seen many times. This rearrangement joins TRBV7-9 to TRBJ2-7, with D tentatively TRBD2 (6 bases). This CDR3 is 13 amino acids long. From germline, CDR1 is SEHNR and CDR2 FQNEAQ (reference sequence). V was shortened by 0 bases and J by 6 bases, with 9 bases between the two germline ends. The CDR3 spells CASSLAEGPEQYF. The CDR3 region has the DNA TGTGCCAGCAGCTTAGCGGAGGGGCCCGAGCAGTACTTC.

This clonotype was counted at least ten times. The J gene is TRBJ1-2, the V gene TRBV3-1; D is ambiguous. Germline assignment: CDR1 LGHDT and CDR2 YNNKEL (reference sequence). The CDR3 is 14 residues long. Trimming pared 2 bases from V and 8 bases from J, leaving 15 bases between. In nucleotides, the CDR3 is TGTGCCAGCAGCCAATCTACTCCACCCGAGGGCTACACCTTC. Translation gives CASSQSTPPEGYTF.

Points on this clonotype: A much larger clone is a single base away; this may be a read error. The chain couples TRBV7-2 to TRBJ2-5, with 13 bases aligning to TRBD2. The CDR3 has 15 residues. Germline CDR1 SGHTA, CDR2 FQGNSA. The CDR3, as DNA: TGTGCCAGCAGAAGACTAGCGGGGGGAAAAGAGAGCCAGTACTTC. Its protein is CASRRLAGGKESQYF.

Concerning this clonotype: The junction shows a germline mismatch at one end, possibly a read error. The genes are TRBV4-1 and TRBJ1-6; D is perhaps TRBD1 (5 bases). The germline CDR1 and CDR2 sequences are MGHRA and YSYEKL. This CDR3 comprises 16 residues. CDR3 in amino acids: CASSQEGNQGDSHLHF. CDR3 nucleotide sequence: TGCGCCAGCAGCCAAGAGGGGAATCAGGGTGATTCACACCTCCACTTT.

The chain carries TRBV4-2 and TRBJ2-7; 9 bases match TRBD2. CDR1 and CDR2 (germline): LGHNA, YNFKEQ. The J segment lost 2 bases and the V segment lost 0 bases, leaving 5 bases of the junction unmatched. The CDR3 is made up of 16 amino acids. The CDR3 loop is CASSQEALAGTYEQYF. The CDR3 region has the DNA TGTGCCAGCAGCCAAGAGGCGCTAGCGGGGACCTACGAGCAGTACTTC.

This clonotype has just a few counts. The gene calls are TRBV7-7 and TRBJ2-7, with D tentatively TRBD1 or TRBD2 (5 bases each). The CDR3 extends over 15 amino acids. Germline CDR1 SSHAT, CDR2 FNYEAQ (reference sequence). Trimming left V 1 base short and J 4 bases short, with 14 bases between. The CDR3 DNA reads TGTGCCAGCAGCTTAGATGAGGGGCCGGGTTACGAGCAGTACTTC. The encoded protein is CASSLDEGPGYEQYF.

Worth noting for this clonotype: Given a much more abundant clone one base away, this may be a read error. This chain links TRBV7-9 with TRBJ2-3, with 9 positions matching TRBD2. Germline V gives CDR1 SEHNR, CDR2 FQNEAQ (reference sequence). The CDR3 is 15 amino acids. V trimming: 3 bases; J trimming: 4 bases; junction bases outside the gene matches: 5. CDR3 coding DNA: TGTGCCAGCAGCTTTAGCGGGGGACGCGCAGATACGCAGTATTTT. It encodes CASSFSGGRADTQYF.

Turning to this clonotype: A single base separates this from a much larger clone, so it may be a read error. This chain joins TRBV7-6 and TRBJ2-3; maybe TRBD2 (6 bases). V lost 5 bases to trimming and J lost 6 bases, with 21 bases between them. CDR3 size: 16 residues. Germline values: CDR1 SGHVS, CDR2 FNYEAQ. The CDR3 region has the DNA TGTGCCAGCAGCGCGCTCTCGCCGGGGGTGGCGGATACGCAGTATTTT. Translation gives CASSALSPGVADTQYF.